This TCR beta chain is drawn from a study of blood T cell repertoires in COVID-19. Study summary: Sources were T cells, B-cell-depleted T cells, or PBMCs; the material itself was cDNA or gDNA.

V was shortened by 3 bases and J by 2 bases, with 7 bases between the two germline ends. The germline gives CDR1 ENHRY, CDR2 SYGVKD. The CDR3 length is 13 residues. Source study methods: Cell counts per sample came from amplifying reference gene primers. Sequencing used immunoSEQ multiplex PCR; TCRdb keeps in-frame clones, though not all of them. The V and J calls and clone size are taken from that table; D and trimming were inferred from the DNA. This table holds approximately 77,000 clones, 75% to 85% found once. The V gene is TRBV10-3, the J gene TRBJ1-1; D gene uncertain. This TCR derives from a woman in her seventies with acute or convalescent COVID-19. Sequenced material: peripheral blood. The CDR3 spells CAISEQKNTEAFF. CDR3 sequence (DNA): TGTGCCATCAGTGAACAGAAAAACACTGAAGCTTTCTTT.